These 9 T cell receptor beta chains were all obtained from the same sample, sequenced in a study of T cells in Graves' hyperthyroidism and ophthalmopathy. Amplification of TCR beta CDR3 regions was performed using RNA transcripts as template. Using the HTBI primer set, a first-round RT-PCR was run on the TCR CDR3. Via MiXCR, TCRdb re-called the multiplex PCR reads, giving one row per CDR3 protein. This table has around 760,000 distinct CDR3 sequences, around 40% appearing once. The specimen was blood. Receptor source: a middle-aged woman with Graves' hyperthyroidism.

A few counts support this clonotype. The CDR3 spells CASGTSGGYTF. DNA for the CDR3: TGTGCCAGCGGGACTTCGGGTGGCTACACCTTC. This rearrangement joins TRBV6-6 to TRBJ1-2; possible D gene TRBD1, 5 bases. This CDR3 spans 11 amino acids. Trimming pared 8 bases from V and 7 bases from J, leaving 11 bases between. Germline lookup yields CDR1 MNHNY and CDR2 SVGAGI (reference sequence).

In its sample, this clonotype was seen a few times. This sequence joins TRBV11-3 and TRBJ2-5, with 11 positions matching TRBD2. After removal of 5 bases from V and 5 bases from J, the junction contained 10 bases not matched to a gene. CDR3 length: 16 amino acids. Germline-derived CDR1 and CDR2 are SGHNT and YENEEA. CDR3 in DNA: TGTGCCAGCAGCCTAGGACTAGCGGGCCTAGGGGAGACCCAGTACTTC. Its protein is CASSLGLAGLGETQYF.

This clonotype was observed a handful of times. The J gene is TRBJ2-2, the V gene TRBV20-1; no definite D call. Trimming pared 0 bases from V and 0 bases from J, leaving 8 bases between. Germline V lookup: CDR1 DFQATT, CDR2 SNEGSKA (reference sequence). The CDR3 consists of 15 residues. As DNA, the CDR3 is TGCAGTGCTAGAGACCCCCAGGCGAACACCGGGGAGCTGTTTTTT. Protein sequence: CSARDPQANTGELFF.

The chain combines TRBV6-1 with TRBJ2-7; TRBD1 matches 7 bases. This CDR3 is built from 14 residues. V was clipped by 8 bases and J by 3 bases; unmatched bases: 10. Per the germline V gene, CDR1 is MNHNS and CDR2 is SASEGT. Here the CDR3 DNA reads TGTGCCAGCTGTCCCGGGACAGATCTCTACGAGCAGTACTTC. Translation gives CASCPGTDLYEQYF.

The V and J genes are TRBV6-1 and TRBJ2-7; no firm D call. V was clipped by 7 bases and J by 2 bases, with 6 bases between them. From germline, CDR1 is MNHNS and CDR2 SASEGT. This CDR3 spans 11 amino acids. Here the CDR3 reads CASTWTYEQYF. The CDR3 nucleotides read TGTGCCAGCACCTGGACCTACGAGCAGTACTTC.

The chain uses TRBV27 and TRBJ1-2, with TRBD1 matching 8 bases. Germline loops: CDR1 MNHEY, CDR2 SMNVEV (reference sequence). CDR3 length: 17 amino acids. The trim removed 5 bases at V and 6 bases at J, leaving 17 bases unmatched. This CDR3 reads CASSPSTDRAFLDGYTF. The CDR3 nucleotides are TGTGCCAGCAGTCCGAGCACGGACAGGGCTTTTCTGGATGGCTACACCTTC.

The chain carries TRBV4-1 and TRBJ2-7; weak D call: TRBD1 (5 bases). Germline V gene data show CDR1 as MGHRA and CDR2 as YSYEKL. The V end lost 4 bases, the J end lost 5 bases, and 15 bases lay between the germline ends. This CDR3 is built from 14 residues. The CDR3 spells CASSRAPVGDEQYF. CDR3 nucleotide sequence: TGCGCCAGCAGCCGAGCCCCCGTAGGGGACGAGCAGTACTTC.

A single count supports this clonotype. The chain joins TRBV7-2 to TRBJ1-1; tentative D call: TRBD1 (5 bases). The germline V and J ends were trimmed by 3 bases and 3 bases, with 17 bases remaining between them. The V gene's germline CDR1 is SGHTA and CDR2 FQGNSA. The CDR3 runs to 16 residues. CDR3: CASSLERGSPDTEAFF. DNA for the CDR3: TGTGCCAGCAGCTTGGAGAGGGGATCACCGGACACTGAAGCTTTCTTT.

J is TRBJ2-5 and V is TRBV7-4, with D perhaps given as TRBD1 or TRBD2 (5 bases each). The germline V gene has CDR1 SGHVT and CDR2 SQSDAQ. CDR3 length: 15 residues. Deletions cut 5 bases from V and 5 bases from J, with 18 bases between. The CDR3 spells CASSALPGSRETQYF. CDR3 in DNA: TGTGCCAGCAGCGCTTTACCAGGGAGTCGGGAGACCCAGTACTTC.